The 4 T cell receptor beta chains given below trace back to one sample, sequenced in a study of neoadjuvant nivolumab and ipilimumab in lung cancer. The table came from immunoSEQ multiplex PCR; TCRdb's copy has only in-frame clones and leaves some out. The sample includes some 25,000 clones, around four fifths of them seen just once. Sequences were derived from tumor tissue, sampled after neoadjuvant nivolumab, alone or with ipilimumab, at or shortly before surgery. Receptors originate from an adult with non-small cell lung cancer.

CDR3 DNA: TGTGCCAGCAGCTTAGTGAGGAGCAGCTATGAGCAGTTCTTC. This sequence encodes CASSLVRSSYEQFF. This sequence joins TRBV7-2 and TRBJ2-1; D remains ambiguous. The length of the CDR3 is 14 residues. Per the germline V gene, CDR1 is SGHTA and CDR2 is FQGNSA. Deletions cut 1 base from V and 8 bases from J, with 12 bases between.

Here the CDR3 reads CASSSAGQDSLYGYTF. The CDR3 DNA follows: TGTGCCAGCAGTTCCGCTGGACAGGACAGCCTCTATGGCTACACCTTC. The rearrangement uses TRBV28 and TRBJ1-2; 7 positions agree with TRBD1. Germline V gives CDR1 MDHEN, CDR2 SYDVKM. This CDR3 region has 16 residues. Losses at the gene ends were 4 bases for V and 4 bases for J; bases not matched to a gene: 12.

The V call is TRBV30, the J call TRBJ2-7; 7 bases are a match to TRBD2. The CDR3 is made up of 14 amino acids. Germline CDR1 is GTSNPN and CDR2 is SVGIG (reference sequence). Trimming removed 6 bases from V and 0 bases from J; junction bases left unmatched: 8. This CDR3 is CACYVGTISYEQYF. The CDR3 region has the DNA TGTGCCTGCTATGTCGGGACTATCTCCTACGAGCAGTACTTC.

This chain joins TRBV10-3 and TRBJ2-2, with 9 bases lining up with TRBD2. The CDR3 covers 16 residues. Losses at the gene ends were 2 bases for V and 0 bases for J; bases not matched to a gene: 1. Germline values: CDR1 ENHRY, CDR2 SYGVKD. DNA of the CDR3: TGTGCCATCAGTGAGGCTAGCGGGGCGAACACCGGGGAGCTGTTTTTT. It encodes CAISEASGANTGELFF.